These 8 T cell receptor beta chains were sequenced from one sample in a study of post-analysis software for immune sequencing data. Findings and limits, study-wide: Relative to controls, patients had several TRBV segments at higher frequency, with TRBV5-6, TRBV5-1 and TRBV20-1 among these.

Unique molecular identifiers had been added to the TCR beta cDNA libraries. A single record per CDR3 protein comes from TCRdb applying MiXCR to the PCR reads. The profile shows about 200,000 distinct CDR3 sequences, 29% of them singletons. Their antigens remain unidentified. What was sequenced was blood. These receptor sequences come from a girl aged 2-17 years with multiple sclerosis.

This clonotype was seen only a few times. This chain connects TRBV28 to TRBJ2-1; 14 bases match TRBD2. CDR1 and CDR2 from the germline V gene are MDHEN and SYDVKM. The CDR3 covers 16 residues. Trimming took 6 bases from V and 6 from J; bases not matched to a gene: 7. The DNA for the CDR3 is TGTGCCAGCAGCCCCGCCGGGACTAGCGGGAGCAATGAGCAGTTCTTC. Its translation is CASSPAGTSGSNEQFF. The complete variable domain, with remaining parts taken from reference TRBV28 and TRBJ2-1, reads DVKVTQSSRYLVKRTGEKVFLECVQDMDHENMFWYRQDPGLGLRLIYFSYDVKMKEKGDIPEGYSVSREKKERFSLILESASTNQTSMYLCASSPAGTSGSNEQFFGPGTRLTVL.

This clonotype turned up a few times. V usage is TRBV5-1 and J usage is TRBJ2-5; 11 bases agree with TRBD2. The CDR3 runs to 16 residues. The germline V gene has CDR1 SGHRS and CDR2 YFSETQ. Trimming cost V 0 bases and J 1 base; bases outside gene matches: 2. The CDR3 DNA follows: TGCGCCAGCAGCTTGGCTAGCGGGAGGACCCAAGAGACCCAGTACTTC. It yields the protein CASSLASGRTQETQYF.

In this sample, this clonotype turned up many times. The chain links TRBV29-1 to TRBJ1-1; D unclear. There are 14 residues in the CDR3. Germline CDR1 and CDR2: SQVTM and ANQGSEA. Trimming shortened V by 3 bases and J by 0 bases, and 11 bases separated the two germline ends. The CDR3 region is CSVDSGPLNTEAFF. The CDR3 DNA reads as TGCAGCGTTGACTCCGGGCCCCTGAACACTGAAGCTTTCTTT.

This clonotype was seen at least ten times. The J gene is TRBJ2-5, the V gene TRBV15; 8 positions match TRBD2. The CDR3 runs to 14 residues. Germline CDR1 is LNHNV and CDR2 is YYDKDF (reference sequence). V was pared by 1 base and J by 7 bases, with 5 bases of the junction left unmatched. The CDR3 is CATSRAGGFGTQYF. The CDR3, as DNA: TGTGCCACCAGCAGAGCGGGAGGGTTCGGGACCCAGTACTTC.

Ten or more counts support this clonotype. V gene TRBV12-3 or TRBV12-4 combines with J gene TRBJ2-4; D remains unclear. This CDR3 is 14 amino acids long. V was clipped by 3 bases and J by 6 bases, with 12 bases between them. The DNA of the CDR3 is TGTGCCAGCAGTTTGGATGGACCCAGAAACATTCAGTACTTC. Translation gives CASSLDGPRNIQYF.

This chain connects TRBV23-1 to TRBJ2-5, with D perhaps matching TRBD1 or TRBD2 (5 bases each). Being an ORF, TRBV23-1 has a function that is uncertain. The CDR3 spans 16 residues. The ends were cut back, 5 bases at V and 3 bases at J, with 19 bases in the middle. The CDR3 sequence is CASSLGPTPGKETQYF. Written as DNA, the CDR3 is TGCGCCAGCAGTTTGGGACCAACCCCAGGAAAAGAGACCCAGTACTTC.

This clonotype appeared a few times. Sequence at one end of the junction differs from germline and may be a read error. V is TRBV20-1 and J is TRBJ2-3; 7 bases fit TRBD1. This CDR3 is 12 amino acids long. Germline CDR1 DFQATT, CDR2 SNEGSKA (reference sequence). CDR3 protein: CNANGDSLTQYF. CDR3 DNA sequence: TGCAATGCTAACGGGGACAGCCTTACGCAGTATTTT.

This clonotype was picked up many times. The rearrangement uses TRBV6-6 and TRBJ2-3; no clear D. In germline, CDR1 is MNHNY, CDR2 SVGAGI (reference sequence). The V end was cut by 3 bases, the J end by 5 bases, with 6 bases between. The CDR3 has 12 amino acids. CDR3 amino acids: CASSYSGDTQYF. CDR3 DNA: TGTGCCAGCAGTTATTCGGGAGATACGCAGTATTTT.